This T cell receptor beta chain was recovered during a study of graft-versus-host responses after intestinal transplantation. About the study: Isolated intestinal, liver-intestinal, or multivisceral transplants were what recipients had. Among the recipients, all got anti-thymocyte globulin induction and then tacrolimus and steroids for 2 to 3 years. Notes on the study in general: Subjects displaying graft-donor T cell macrochimerism possessed elevated graft-versus-host to host-versus-graft clonal ratios inside allografts.

For this clone: Its specificity is not known. A junction boundary mismatches the germline segment, possibly from a read error.

The protocol was immunoSEQ multiplex PCR, while the TCRdb copy is restricted to in-frame clones and leaves out a portion. This table has about 25,000 clones, more than 80% appearing once. Looked up from germline, CDR1 is LNHDA and CDR2 is SQIVND (reference sequence). The CDR3 runs 16 residues. This receptor was obtained from a human patient who received an intestinal transplant, so some T cells may come from the graft donor. The chain joins TRBV19 to TRBJ2-4, with D perhaps TRBD1 (6 bases). The sample here was PBMCs, taken 18 days after transplant. The CDR3 region is CASSLDPGQRRNIQYF. CDR3 in DNA: TGTGCCAGTAGTCTAGATCCGGGACAACGCCGAAACATTCAGTACTTC.